Each of the 20 T cell receptor beta chains below was sequenced from the same sample in a study of blood T cell repertoires in COVID-19 (TCRdb year 2020). Receptors were amplified or captured by the immunoSEQ multiplex PCR assay. In its TCRdb copy, this immuneACCESS table keeps in-frame sequences only and misses some clones. Where compared with another copy, unresolved V genes explain less than half of these, and the others have no known cause. The table for this sample lists 200,000 to 250,000 clones; roughly 90% of them were counted only once. Of the sample, over 15% falls within the top ten clones. Sequenced: peripheral blood. The receptors were sampled from a man aged 50 or older with COVID-19, enrolled during active disease.

The genes are TRBV9 and TRBJ2-1; 8 bases map to TRBD2. The germline CDR1 and CDR2 sequences are SGDLS and YYNGEE. The CDR3 is 15 residues long. V lost 0 bases and J lost 7; bases outside the gene matches: 6. This CDR3 is CASSVGQRERNEQFF. The CDR3 region has the DNA TGTGCCAGCAGCGTAGGCCAGCGGGAGAGGAATGAGCAGTTCTTC.

The gene calls are TRBV19 and TRBJ2-1; a weak D match, TRBD1 (6 bases). Germline loops: CDR1 LNHDA, CDR2 SQIVND (reference sequence). The CDR3 runs 15 residues. V was clipped by 4 bases and J by 5 bases, with 15 bases between them. The CDR3 loop is CASSRYRVENNEQFF. DNA of the CDR3: TGTGCCAGTAGTAGATACAGGGTGGAAAACAATGAGCAGTTCTTC. Full variable domain (missing parts from reference TRBV19 and TRBJ2-1): DGGITQSPKYLFRKEGQNVTLSCEQNLNHDAMYWYRQDPGQGLRLIYYSQIVNDFQKGDIAEGYSVSREKKESFPLTVTSAQKNPTAFYLCASSRYRVENNEQFFGPGTRLTVL.

J is TRBJ2-7 and V is TRBV18, with 14 bases that match TRBD2. Losses at the gene ends were 6 bases for V and 3 bases for J; bases not matched to a gene: 10. The CDR3 is made up of 17 amino acids. Germline values: CDR1 KGHSH, CDR2 LQKENI. In DNA form, the CDR3 reads TGTGCCAGCTCCCCGGGACTAGCGGGAGTCGGGGGCTACGAGCAGTACTTC. This translates into CASSPGLAGVGGYEQYF.

The chain carries TRBV9 and TRBJ1-2; D remains unclear. From germline, CDR1 is SGDLS and CDR2 YYNGEE. V was cut by 0 bases and J by 0 bases, with 18 bases left in between. The CDR3 sequence is 18 residues long. The CDR3 DNA sequence: TGTGCCAGCAGCGTAGAGGTGGCAGGCCTAGCTTCTAACTATGGCTACACCTTC. Translation: CASSVEVAGLASNYGYTF.

V is TRBV14 and J is TRBJ2-3; TRBD1 matches 9 bases. The V gene's germline CDR1 is SGHDN and CDR2 FVKESK. This CDR3 contains 16 residues. The V segment lost 4 bases and the J segment 10 bases; nucleotides outside the gene matches: 15. This CDR3 is CASSPQTGQGKWAQYF. The CDR3, as DNA: TGTGCCAGCAGCCCGCAAACGGGACAGGGAAAATGGGCGCAGTATTTT.

The chain carries TRBV7-3 and TRBJ2-1; TRBD2 matches at 8 bases. This CDR3 has 13 residues. V lost 5 bases, J lost 8 bases, and 5 bases stayed unmatched. Germline assignment: CDR1 SGHTA and CDR2 FQGTGA. The CDR3 nucleotides are TGTGCCAGCAGCCAGGGACTAGGCGATGAGCAGTTCTTC. This translates into CASSQGLGDEQFF.

The V and J genes are TRBV9 and TRBJ2-1; 9 positions match TRBD2. The CDR3 spans 16 residues. V lost 4 bases, J lost 6 bases, and 11 bases stayed unmatched. CDR1 is SGDLS and CDR2 is YYNGEE in the germline V gene. CDR3 bases: TGTGCCAGCAGCTCCCGCCGCGGCGGGGGGGCCAATGAGCAGTTCTTC. The encoded protein is CASSSRRGGGANEQFF.

V is TRBV12-3 or TRBV12-4 and J is TRBJ2-1; possibly TRBD2 for D (6 bases). Trimming took 7 bases from V and 4 from J, leaving 11 bases between them. The CDR3 consists of 13 residues. CDR3 residues: CASKQGLYNEQFF. In DNA, the CDR3 is TGTGCCAGCAAGCAGGGACTTTACAATGAGCAGTTCTTC.

The V and J genes are TRBV10-3 and TRBJ2-5; weak D call: TRBD2 (7 bases). Per the germline V gene, CDR1 is ENHRY and CDR2 is SYGVKD. V was clipped by 4 bases and J by 5 bases, with 11 bases between them. The CDR3 totals 13 residues. CDR3 nucleotide sequence: TGTGCCATCAGTGGGGGGGGGCGCGAGACCCAGTACTTC. As protein: CAISGGGRETQYF.

The V call is TRBV20-1, the J call TRBJ1-2, with a possible D match to TRBD1 (5 bases). Germline V lookup: CDR1 DFQATT, CDR2 SNEGSKA (reference sequence). The CDR3 contains 11 residues. The CDR3 spells CSVRRGDGYTF. In DNA, the CDR3 is TGCAGCGTAAGGCGGGGCGATGGCTACACCTTC.

The CDR3 region is CASRLGGQSSYEQYF. CDR3 nucleotides: TGTGCCAGTAGGTTGGGAGGCCAGAGCTCCTACGAGCAGTACTTC. The V and J genes are TRBV19 and TRBJ2-7; D possibly corresponds to TRBD2 (6 bases). Germline V gene lookup returns CDR1 LNHDA and CDR2 SQIVND (reference sequence). Trimming removed 6 bases at V and 0 bases at J, with 15 bases between. This CDR3 has 15 residues.

The CDR3 protein is CASSPGAQGDQETQYF. The CDR3 coding sequence is TGCGCCAGCAGCCCTGGTGCCCAGGGGGACCAAGAGACCCAGTACTTC. This rearrangement joins TRBV5-1 to TRBJ2-5, with 7 bases identical to TRBD1. The CDR3 runs to 16 residues. V lost 4 bases to trimming and J lost 0 bases; unmatched junction nucleotides: 9. Germline values: CDR1 SGHRS, CDR2 YFSETQ.

The rearrangement uses TRBV4-1 and TRBJ2-3, with D possibly matching TRBD2 (5 bases). The CDR3 runs 17 residues. The germline V gene has CDR1 MGHRA and CDR2 YSYEKL. Deletions cut 0 bases from V and 4 bases from J, with 17 bases between. The CDR3 loop is CASSQEGPRVTADTQYF. CDR3 in DNA: TGCGCCAGCAGCCAAGAAGGCCCGCGGGTCACCGCAGATACGCAGTATTTT.

The chain recombines TRBV24-1 with TRBJ2-5, with TRBD1 identical over 7 bases. Germline CDR1 is KGHDR and CDR2 is SFDVKD. The CDR3 is made up of 14 amino acids. The J segment lost 5 bases and the V segment lost 2 bases, leaving 4 bases of the junction unmatched. CDR3 in amino acids: CATSDSTRGETQYF. CDR3 coding DNA: TGTGCCACCAGTGATTCTACCAGGGGGGAGACCCAGTACTTC.

The chain uses TRBV30 and TRBJ2-7; D not certain. V shed 5 bases and J shed 5 bases, with 10 bases lying between them. CDR3 length: 11 amino acids. Per the germline V gene, CDR1 is GTSNPN and CDR2 is SVGIG (reference sequence). CDR3 protein: CAWALSDEQYF. CDR3 nucleotides: TGTGCCTGGGCCCTCTCGGACGAGCAGTACTTC.

This clone is a singleton in its sample. The chain is built from TRBV6-6 and TRBJ1-5, with D possibly TRBD1 on 5 matching bases. CDR3 length: 15 amino acids. Germline V gene data show CDR1 as MNHNY and CDR2 as SVGAGI (reference sequence). V gave up 2 bases and J gave up 3 bases, with 11 bases separating them. The CDR3 reads CASSYPGLHNQPQHF. For the CDR3, the DNA is TGTGCCAGCAGTTACCCGGGACTGCACAATCAGCCCCAGCATTTT.

This sequence joins TRBV4-2 and TRBJ1-6, with 7 bases that match TRBD1. The CDR3 is 16 amino acids. V was clipped by 0 bases and J by 8 bases; unmatched bases: 7. Germline CDR1 LGHNA, CDR2 YNFKEQ. The DNA for the CDR3 is TGTGCCAGCAGCCAAGATAGACAGGGTAGGGATTCACCCCTCCACTTT. Protein sequence: CASSQDRQGRDSPLHF.

In nucleotides, the CDR3 is TGTGCCACCAGCAAATCGGGACAGGGCCACGAGCAGTACTTC. This sequence encodes CATSKSGQGHEQYF. V is TRBV15 and J is TRBJ2-7; 9 bases line up with TRBD1. The germline gives CDR1 LNHNV, CDR2 YYDKDF (reference sequence). The junction had 6 bases not matched to a gene; V was cut back by 4 bases and J by 5 bases. The CDR3 covers 14 residues.

V usage is TRBV20-1 and J usage is TRBJ2-3; D remains ambiguous. Germline V CDR1 and CDR2: DFQATT, SNEGSKA (reference sequence). V lost 5 bases and J 6 bases, leaving 9 bases between the germline ends. The CDR3 is 11 amino acids. CDR3 nucleotide sequence: TGCAGTGCTCCGGGTTCGGATACGCAGTATTTT. Translating gives CSAPGSDTQYF.

J is TRBJ2-6 and V is TRBV7-9; tentative D call: TRBD2 (5 bases). The CDR3 spans 14 residues. CDR1 and CDR2 from the germline V gene are SEHNR and FQNEAQ (reference sequence). Trimming took off 5 bases at V and 2 bases at J, with 7 bases between the two ends. CDR3 protein: CASSREAGANVLTF. The CDR3 region has the DNA TGTGCCAGCAGCCGGGAAGCTGGGGCCAACGTCCTGACTTTC.